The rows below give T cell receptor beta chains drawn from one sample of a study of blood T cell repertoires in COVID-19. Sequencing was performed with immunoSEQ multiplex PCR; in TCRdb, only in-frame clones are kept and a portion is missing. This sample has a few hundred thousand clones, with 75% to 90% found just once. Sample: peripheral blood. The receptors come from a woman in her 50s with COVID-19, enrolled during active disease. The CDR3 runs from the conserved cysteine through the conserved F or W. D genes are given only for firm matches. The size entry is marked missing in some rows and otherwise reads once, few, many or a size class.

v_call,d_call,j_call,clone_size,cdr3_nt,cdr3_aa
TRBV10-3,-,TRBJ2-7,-,TGTGCCATCAGTACCCTGAGCTACGAGCAGTACTTC,CAISTLSYEQYF
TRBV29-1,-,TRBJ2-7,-,TGCAGCGCCCGCCTATCTGCCTACGAGCAGTACTTC,CSARLSAYEQYF
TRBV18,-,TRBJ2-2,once,TGTGCCAGCTCACCACAGGAGGTGAACACCGGGGAGCTGTTTTTT,CASSPQEVNTGELFF
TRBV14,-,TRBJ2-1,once,TGTGCCAGCAGCCAAGGGCGGAGGGTCAGCTCCTACAATGAGCAGTTCTTC,CASSQGRRVSSYNEQFF
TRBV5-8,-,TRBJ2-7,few,TGTGCCAGCAGCTGGAGACAGATTGACTCCTACGAGCAGTACTTC,CASSWRQIDSYEQYF
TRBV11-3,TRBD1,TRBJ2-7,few,TGTGCCAGCAGCTCCCGACAGGGACCCTACGAGCAGTACTTC,CASSSRQGPYEQYF
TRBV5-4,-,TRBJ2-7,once,TGTGCCAGCAGCTTGGAAGGACAGTTCTACGAGCAGTACTTC,CASSLEGQFYEQYF
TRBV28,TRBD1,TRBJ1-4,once,TGTGCCAGCAGTCCAGGGGGCGGTGAAAAACTGTTTTTT,CASSPGGGEKLFF
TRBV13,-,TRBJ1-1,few,TGTGCCAGCAGCTTATCCATTGGAGAGCTGAACACTGAAGCTTTCTTT,CASSLSIGELNTEAFF
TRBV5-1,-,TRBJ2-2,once,TGCGCCAGCAGCTTCGGCGGGAACACCGGGGAGCTGTTTTTT,CASSFGGNTGELFF
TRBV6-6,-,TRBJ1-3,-,TGTGCCAGCAGTTACAGGGGAAAATCTGGAAACACCATATATTTT,CASSYRGKSGNTIYF
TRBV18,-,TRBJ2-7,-,TGTGCCAGCTCACCACCGGACGGGAGAGAGGATGACGAGCAGTACTTC,CASSPPDGREDDEQYF
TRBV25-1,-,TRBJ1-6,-,TGTGCCAGCAGTGAATCGGGGAAAGATAATTCACCCCTCCACTTT,CASSESGKDNSPLHF
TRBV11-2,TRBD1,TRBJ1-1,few,TGTGCCAGCGACTCGATCGGACAGGGAGTGAACACTGAAGCTTTCTTT,CASDSIGQGVNTEAFF
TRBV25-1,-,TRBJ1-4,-,TGTGCCAGCACCCTCAGGGGACTAGGTGAAAAACTGTTTTTT,CASTLRGLGEKLFF
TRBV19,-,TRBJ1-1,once,TGTGCCAGTAGTATAGGTCAGGGGAACACTGAAGCTTTCTTT,CASSIGQGNTEAFF
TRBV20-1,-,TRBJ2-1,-,TGCAGTGCTAGTCCCTCTGGCGGCGCCCGCAATGAGCAGTTCTTC,CSASPSGGARNEQFF
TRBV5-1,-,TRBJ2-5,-,TGCGCCAGCAGCTTCAGGGATTTTGAAGAGACCCAGTACTTC,CASSFRDFEETQYF
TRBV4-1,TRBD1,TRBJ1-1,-,TGCGCCAGCAGCCATCCAAACCGACAGGGGAACTCGAACACTGAAGCTTTCTTT,CASSHPNRQGNSNTEAFF
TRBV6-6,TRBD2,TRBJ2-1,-,TGTGCCAGCAGTTACGCCCTAGCGGGAGGAGGCAATGAGCAGTTCTTC,CASSYALAGGGNEQFF
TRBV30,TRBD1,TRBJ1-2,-,TGTGCCTGGGGGGACAGGGTCGGCGGCTACACCTTC,CAWGDRVGGYTF
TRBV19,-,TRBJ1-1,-,TGTGCCAGTATGTGGAGCACTGAAGCTTTCTTT,CASMWSTEAFF
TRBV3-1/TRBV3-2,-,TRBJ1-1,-,TGTGCCAGCAGCGCAGGTTGGGCGAGGGAGAACACTGAAGCTTTCTTT,CASSAGWARENTEAFF
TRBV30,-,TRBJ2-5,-,TGTGCCTGGGGGGACGGGAGCCAAGAGACCCAGTACTTC,CAWGDGSQETQYF
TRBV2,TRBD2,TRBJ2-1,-,TGTGCCAGCAGCCCACTAGCGGGAGGATATGGTGAGCAGTTCTTC,CASSPLAGGYGEQFF
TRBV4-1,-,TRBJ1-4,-,TGCGCCAGCAGCCCCTCGGGGGGCTCAGAAAAACTGTTTTTT,CASSPSGGSEKLFF
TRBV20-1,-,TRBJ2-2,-,TGCAGTGCTAGTCGGGTTCGGGAGTACACCGGGGAGCTGTTTTTT,CSASRVREYTGELFF
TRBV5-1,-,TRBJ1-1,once,TGCGCCAGCAGCTTGGTACCAGACAGTTACACTGAAGCTTTCTTT,CASSLVPDSYTEAFF
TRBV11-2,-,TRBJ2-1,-,TGTGCCAGCAGCTTAGATTCTTTGCGGTACAATGAGCAGTTCTTC,CASSLDSLRYNEQFF
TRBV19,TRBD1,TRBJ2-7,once,TGTGCCAGTGGGACAGGGTTCAACGAGCAGTACTTC,CASGTGFNEQYF
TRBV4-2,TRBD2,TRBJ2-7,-,TGTGCCAGCAGCCAAGGGGCTAGCGGGAGAGGGATATCCTACGAGCAGTACTTC,CASSQGASGRGISYEQYF
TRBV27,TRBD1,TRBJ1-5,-,TGTGCCAGCAGTTTATATGCGGGACAGTGGAATCAGCCCCAGCATTTT,CASSLYAGQWNQPQHF
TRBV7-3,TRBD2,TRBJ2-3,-,TGTGCCAGCAGCTTAAAGGGTCTATGGACTAGCGGGACTAGCACAGATACGCAGTATTTT,CASSLKGLWTSGTSTDTQYF
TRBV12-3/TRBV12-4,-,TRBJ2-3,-,TGTGCCAGCAGAAGAGGTGACGGAACGCAGTATTTT,CASRRGDGTQYF
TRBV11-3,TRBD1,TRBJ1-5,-,TGTGCCAGCAGCTACCCGGCCAACGGACAGGGGGTGGGAAATCAGCCCCAGCATTTT,CASSYPANGQGVGNQPQHF
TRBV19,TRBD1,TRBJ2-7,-,TGTGCCAGTAGTAAGGACAGGGAGGTATCCTACGAGCAGTACTTC,CASSKDREVSYEQYF
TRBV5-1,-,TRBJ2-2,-,TGCGCCAGCAGCTTTGGGCACGGAAACACCGGGGAGCTGTTTTTT,CASSFGHGNTGELFF
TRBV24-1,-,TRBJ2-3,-,TGTGCCACCAGTGGCCCCCTGCGGGACTCCCATCCAGATACGCAGTATTTT,CATSGPLRDSHPDTQYF
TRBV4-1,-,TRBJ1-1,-,TGCGCCAGCAGCCGGCAGGGTTACACTGAAGCTTTCTTT,CASSRQGYTEAFF
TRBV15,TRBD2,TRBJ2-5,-,TGTGCCACCAGCGGGGGAAGACTAGCCGCGGCGTGGACCCAGTACTTC,CATSGGRLAAAWTQYF
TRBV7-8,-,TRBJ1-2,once,TGTGCCAGCAGCTTATCCCTAGAGGTGGAGGGCTACACCTTC,CASSLSLEVEGYTF
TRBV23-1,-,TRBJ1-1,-,TGCGCCAGCAGTCAAGCGAGACAGACGAACACTGAAGCTTTCTTT,CASSQARQTNTEAFF
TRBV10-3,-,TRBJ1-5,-,TGTGCCATCAGAGACGGGTATAGCAATCAGCCCCAGCATTTT,CAIRDGYSNQPQHF
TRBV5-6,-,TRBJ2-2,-,TGTGCCAGCCTGTCGACGGAGAACCGGGAGCTGTTTTTT,CASLSTENRELFF
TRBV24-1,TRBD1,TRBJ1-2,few,TGTGCCACCAGTGACCCCGCGGGACAGAACTATGGCTACACCTTC,CATSDPAGQNYGYTF
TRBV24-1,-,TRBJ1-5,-,TGTGCCACCAGCTCCCTGGGGGAGGGCTATCAGCCCCAGCATTTT,CATSSLGEGYQPQHF
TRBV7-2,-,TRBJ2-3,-,TGTGCCAGCAGCTTAGAATCTAGCGGCACAGATACGCAGTATTTT,CASSLESSGTDTQYF
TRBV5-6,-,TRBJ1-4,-,TGTGCCAGCAGCTCCTCGGCGAGGAGTAGTGGTGAAAAACTGTTTTTT,CASSSSARSSGEKLFF
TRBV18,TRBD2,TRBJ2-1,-,TGTGCCAGCTCACGGGACGAAGCGGGAGCCGGGGATGAGCAGTTCTTC,CASSRDEAGAGDEQFF
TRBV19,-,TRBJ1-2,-,TGTGCCACCCGGGAGGGAGCTAACTATGGCTACACCTTC,CATREGANYGYTF
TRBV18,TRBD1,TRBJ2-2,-,TGTGCCAGCTCACTAAGTCGGACAGGGGGCGACACCGGGGAGCTGTTTTTT,CASSLSRTGGDTGELFF